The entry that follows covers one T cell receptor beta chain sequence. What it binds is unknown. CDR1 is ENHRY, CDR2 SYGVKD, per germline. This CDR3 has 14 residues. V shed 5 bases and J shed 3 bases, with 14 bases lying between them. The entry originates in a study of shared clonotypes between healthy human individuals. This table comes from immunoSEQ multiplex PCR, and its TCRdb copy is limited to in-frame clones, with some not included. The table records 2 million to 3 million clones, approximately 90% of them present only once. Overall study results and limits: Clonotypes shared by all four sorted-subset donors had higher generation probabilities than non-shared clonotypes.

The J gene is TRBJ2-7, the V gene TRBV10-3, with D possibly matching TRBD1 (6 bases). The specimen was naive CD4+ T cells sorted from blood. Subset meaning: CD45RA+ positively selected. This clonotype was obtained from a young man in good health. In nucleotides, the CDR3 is TGTGCCATCAGTTCCCTAGTGGGACACTACGAGCAGTACTTC. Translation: CAISSLVGHYEQYF.